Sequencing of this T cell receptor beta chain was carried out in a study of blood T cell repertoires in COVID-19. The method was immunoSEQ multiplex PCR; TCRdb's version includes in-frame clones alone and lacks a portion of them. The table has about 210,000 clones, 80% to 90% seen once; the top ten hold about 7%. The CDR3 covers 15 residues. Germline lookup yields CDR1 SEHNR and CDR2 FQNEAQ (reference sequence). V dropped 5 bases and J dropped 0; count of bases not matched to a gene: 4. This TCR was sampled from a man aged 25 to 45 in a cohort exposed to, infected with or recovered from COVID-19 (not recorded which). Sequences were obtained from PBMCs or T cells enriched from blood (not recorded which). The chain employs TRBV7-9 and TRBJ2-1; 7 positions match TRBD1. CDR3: CASSTQGPSYNEQFF. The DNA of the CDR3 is TGTGCCAGCAGCACACAGGGGCCCTCCTACAATGAGCAGTTCTTC.